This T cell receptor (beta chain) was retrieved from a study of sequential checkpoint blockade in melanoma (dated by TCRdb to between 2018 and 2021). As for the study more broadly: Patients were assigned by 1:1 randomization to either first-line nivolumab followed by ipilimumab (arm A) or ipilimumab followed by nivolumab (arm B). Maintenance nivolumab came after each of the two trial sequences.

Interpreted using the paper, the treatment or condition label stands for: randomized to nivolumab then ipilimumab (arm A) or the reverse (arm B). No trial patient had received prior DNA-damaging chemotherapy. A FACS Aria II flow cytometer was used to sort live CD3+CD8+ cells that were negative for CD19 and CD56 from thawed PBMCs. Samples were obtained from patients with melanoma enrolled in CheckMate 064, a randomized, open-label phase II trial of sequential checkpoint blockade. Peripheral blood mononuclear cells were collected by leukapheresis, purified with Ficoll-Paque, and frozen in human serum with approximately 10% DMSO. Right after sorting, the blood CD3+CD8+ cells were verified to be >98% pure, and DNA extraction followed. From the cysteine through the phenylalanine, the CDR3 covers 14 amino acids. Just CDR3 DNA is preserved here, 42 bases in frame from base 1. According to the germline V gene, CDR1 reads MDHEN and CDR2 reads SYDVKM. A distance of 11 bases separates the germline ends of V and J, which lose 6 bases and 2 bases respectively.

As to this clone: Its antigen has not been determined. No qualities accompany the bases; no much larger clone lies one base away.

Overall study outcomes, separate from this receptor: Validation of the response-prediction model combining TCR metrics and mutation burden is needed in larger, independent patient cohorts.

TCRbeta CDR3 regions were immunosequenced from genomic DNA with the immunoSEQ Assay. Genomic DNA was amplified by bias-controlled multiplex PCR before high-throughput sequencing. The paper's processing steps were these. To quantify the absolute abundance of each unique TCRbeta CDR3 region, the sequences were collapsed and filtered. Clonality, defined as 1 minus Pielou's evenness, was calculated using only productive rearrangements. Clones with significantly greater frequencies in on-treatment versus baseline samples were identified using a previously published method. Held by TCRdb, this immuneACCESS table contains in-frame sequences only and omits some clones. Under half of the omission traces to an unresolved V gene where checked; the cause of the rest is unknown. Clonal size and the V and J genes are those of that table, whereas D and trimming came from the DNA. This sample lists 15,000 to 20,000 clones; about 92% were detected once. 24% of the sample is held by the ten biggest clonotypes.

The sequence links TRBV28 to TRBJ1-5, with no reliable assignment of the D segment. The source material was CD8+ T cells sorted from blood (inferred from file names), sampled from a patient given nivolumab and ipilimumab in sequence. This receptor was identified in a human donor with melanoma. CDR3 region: CASSRALGNQPQHF. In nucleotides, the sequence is TGTGCCAGCAGCCGAGCATTGGGCAATCAGCCCCAGCATTTT.